Shown below are 26 T cell receptor beta chains from a single sample sequenced in a study of blood T cell repertoires in COVID-19. Measured with immunoSEQ multiplex PCR; TCRdb has only the in-frame clones, and not every one. The sample includes about 130,000 clones, around three quarters of them seen just once. Sequencing used peripheral blood. These TCRs come from a man aged 35 to 55 with active or convalescent COVID-19.

The rearrangement joins TRBV13 to TRBJ1-4, with 7 bases matching TRBD1. This CDR3 has 15 amino acids. J lost 7 bases, V lost 2 bases, and 7 bases had no gene match. CDR1 PRHDT and CDR2 FYEKMQ come from the germline V gene (reference sequence). CDR3 in amino acids: CASSLRAGGSEKLFF. As DNA, the CDR3 is TGTGCCAGCAGCTTAAGGGCAGGGGGAAGTGAAAAACTGTTTTTT.

The chain recombines TRBV5-4 with TRBJ2-1; 10 positions agree with TRBD2. J gave up 5 bases and V 0 bases, and 5 bases lay outside the gene matches. Germline V gene lookup returns CDR1 SGHNT and CDR2 YYREEE (reference sequence). This CDR3 is 16 amino acids long. The CDR3 reads CASSLARTSGDNEQFF. The CDR3 DNA reads TGTGCCAGCAGCTTGGCGAGGACTAGCGGAGACAATGAGCAGTTCTTC.

J is TRBJ1-4 and V is TRBV4-1, with D unclear. The germline V and J ends were trimmed by 4 bases and 8 bases, with 20 bases remaining between them. CDR1 and CDR2 (germline): MGHRA, YSYEKL. The CDR3 contains 16 residues. DNA for the CDR3: TGCGCCAGCAGCCCCCTAGGCAGAGGGCAGGAGGAAAAACTGTTTTTT. Its protein product is CASSPLGRGQEEKLFF.

Comment on this clone: This CDR3 is missing its conserved last phenylalanine or tryptophan, likely due to a read error. The limits of the CDR3 on the DNA are not certain, so only TCRdb's listed CDR3 is given. The chain employs TRBV19 and TRBJ1-2; the table's D call, TRBD1, was not checked against the DNA. The germline gives CDR1 LNHDA, CDR2 SQIVND (reference sequence). A total of 8 residues make up the CDR3, ends included. CDR3: CASRIQGK.

The J gene is TRBJ2-2, the V gene TRBV5-1, with 8 bases matching TRBD2. With 3 bases clipped from V and 1 base from J, the junction kept 8 bases outside the gene matches. Germline CDR1 SGHRS, CDR2 YFSETQ. CDR3 length equals 17 residues. CDR3: CASSYQGSGVNTGELFF. CDR3 sequence (DNA): TGCGCCAGCAGCTACCAAGGTAGCGGGGTGAACACCGGGGAGCTGTTTTTT.

The gene calls are TRBV6-5 and TRBJ2-5, with D tentatively TRBD2 (5 bases). The V gene's germline CDR1 is MNHEY and CDR2 SVGAGI. There are 14 residues in the CDR3. Trimming took 7 bases from V and 5 from J, leaving 17 bases between them. The CDR3 nucleotides read TGTGCCAGCACCGGACTTTTAAAAAGGGAGACCCAGTACTTC. Translating it yields CASTGLLKRETQYF.

This chain joins TRBV18 and TRBJ1-5; 7 nucleotides match TRBD1. This CDR3 has 15 residues. J lost 4 bases, V lost 3 bases, and 6 bases had no gene match. CDR1 and CDR2 from the germline V gene are KGHSH and LQKENI. CDR3 loop: CASSPVTGANQPQHF. Written as DNA, the CDR3 is TGTGCCAGCTCACCGGTCACAGGGGCAAATCAGCCCCAGCATTTT.

This clone was picked up a small number of times. The chain links TRBV27 to TRBJ2-5; 8 positions agree with TRBD2. Trimming cost V 3 bases and J 0 bases; bases outside gene matches: 3. Germline-derived CDR1 and CDR2 are MNHEY and SMNVEV (reference sequence). The CDR3 extends over 15 amino acids. The CDR3 nucleotides read TGTGCCAGCAGTTTCGCTAGCGGGTACCAAGAGACCCAGTACTTC. Residues: CASSFASGYQETQYF.

The V and J genes are TRBV6-4 and TRBJ1-1, with D hard to call. CDR1 is MRHNA, CDR2 SNTAGT, per germline. V lost 0 bases, J lost 5 bases, and 10 bases lay in between. This CDR3 region has 14 residues. The CDR3, as DNA: TGTGCCAGCAGTGACTCGTCAAGAGGGACTGAAGCTTTCTTT. It codes for CASSDSSRGTEAFF.

The chain is built from TRBV30 and TRBJ1-1; D call uncertain. This CDR3 has 11 amino acids. V lost 5 bases, J lost 6 bases, and 10 bases lay in between. Germline V gene data show CDR1 as GTSNPN and CDR2 as SVGIG (reference sequence). CDR3 loop: CAWLLISEAFF. CDR3 nucleotides: TGTGCCTGGCTCCTTATCTCTGAAGCTTTCTTT. The variable domain in full, with the rest retrieved from reference TRBV30 and TRBJ1-1, is SQTIHQWPATLVQPVGSPLSLECTVEGTSNPNLYWYRQAAGRGLQLLFYSVGIGQISSEVPQNLSASRPQDRQFILSSKKLLLSDSGFYLCAWLLISEAFFGQGTRLTVV.

V usage is TRBV5-1 and J usage is TRBJ2-2; the match to TRBD2 covers 11 bases. Unmatched junction bases numbered 8, after V lost 4 bases and J lost 3 bases. CDR3 size: 17 residues. Germline CDR1 is SGHRS and CDR2 is YFSETQ. The CDR3 sequence is CASSLGLAGMYTGELFF. Written as DNA, the CDR3 is TGCGCCAGCAGCCTCGGACTAGCGGGCATGTACACCGGGGAGCTGTTTTTT.

The CDR3 DNA sequence: TGTGCCAGCAGCTCAAACTCCGCCACGCAGTATTTT. Translated: CASSSNSATQYF. The rearrangement joins TRBV7-9 to TRBJ2-3, with no clear D. The CDR3 loop spans 12 amino acids. The V end was cut by 4 bases, the J end by 9 bases, with 11 bases between. Germline lookup yields CDR1 SEHNR and CDR2 FQNEAQ (reference sequence).

The chain uses TRBV28 and TRBJ1-1; D not resolved. The CDR3 has 13 residues. CDR1 MDHEN and CDR2 SYDVKM come from the germline V gene. Trimming pared 4 bases from V and 1 base from J, leaving 7 bases between. The CDR3 loop reads CASSSGWNTEAFF. CDR3 sequence (DNA): TGTGCCAGCAGTTCGGGGTGGAACACTGAAGCTTTCTTT.

This rearrangement joins TRBV7-3 to TRBJ2-3; D is unresolved. This CDR3 has 14 amino acids. Germline-derived CDR1 and CDR2 are SGHTA and FQGTGA. V was trimmed by 3 bases and J by 2 bases, leaving 9 bases between them. The CDR3 is CASSFTINTDTQYF. In DNA, the CDR3 is TGTGCCAGCAGCTTTACTATCAACACAGATACGCAGTATTTT.

The J gene is TRBJ2-5, the V gene TRBV14, with 7 bases identical to TRBD1. Germline loops: CDR1 SGHDN, CDR2 FVKESK. The CDR3 length is 14 residues. V dropped 4 bases and J dropped 1; count of bases not matched to a gene: 3. The CDR3 DNA reads TGTGCCAGCAGCCGCAGGGGGAGCCAAGAGACCCAGTACTTC. This gives the protein CASSRRGSQETQYF.

The chain employs TRBV7-2 and TRBJ2-7; 9 positions match TRBD1. CDR1 and CDR2 (germline): SGHTA, FQGNSA. V lost 5 bases to trimming and J lost 9 bases; unmatched junction nucleotides: 8. This CDR3 spans 13 amino acids. As DNA, the CDR3 is TGTGCCAGCAGCCCGGACAGGGGAGTGGCGCAGTACTTC. The encoded protein is CASSPDRGVAQYF.

The CDR3 here is CASSRTLYSNQPQHF. CDR3 bases: TGTGCCAGTAGTAGGACTCTTTATAGCAATCAGCCCCAGCATTTT. V gene TRBV19 combines with J gene TRBJ1-5; no clear D. The V and J ends lost 4 bases and 0 bases respectively, with 10 bases between them. The CDR3 length is 15 residues. Germline CDR1 and CDR2: LNHDA and SQIVND (reference sequence). The full variable domain, in which reference TRBV19 and TRBJ1-5 provide the parts outside the CDR3, is DGGITQSPKYLFRKEGQNVTLSCEQNLNHDAMYWYRQDPGQGLRLIYYSQIVNDFQKGDIAEGYSVSREKKESFPLTVTSAQKNPTAFYLCASSRTLYSNQPQHFGDGTRLSIL.

The chain links TRBV7-9 to TRBJ1-4; D is possibly TRBD1 (6 bases). V lost 2 bases and J 2 bases, leaving 9 bases between the germline ends. This CDR3 spans 15 amino acids. CDR1 is SEHNR and CDR2 is FQNEAQ in the germline V gene (reference sequence). CDR3 residues: CASSLQGWTNEKLFF. CDR3 sequence (DNA): TGTGCCAGCAGCTTACAGGGGTGGACTAATGAAAAACTGTTTTTT. Full variable domain (remainder filled in from reference TRBV7-9 and TRBJ1-4): DTGVSQNPRHKITKRGQNVTFRCDPISEHNRLYWYRQTLGQGPEFLTYFQNEAQLEKSRLLSDRFSAERPKGSFSTLEIQRTEQGDSAMYLCASSLQGWTNEKLFFGSGTQLSVL.

The chain has TRBV6-4 and TRBJ2-2; D perhaps matches TRBD2 (5 bases). CDR1 and CDR2 from the germline V gene are MRHNA and SNTAGT. V lost 4 bases to trimming and J lost 4 bases, with 10 bases between them. The CDR3 is made up of 14 amino acids. The DNA for the CDR3 is TGTGCCAGCAGTGCATTAGAGGGCACCGGGGAGCTGTTTTTT. It encodes CASSALEGTGELFF.

V gene TRBV28 combines with J gene TRBJ1-5, with a weak D call TRBD1 (5 bases). Trimming pared 7 bases from V and 4 bases from J, leaving 17 bases between. This CDR3 is 15 amino acids long. Germline lookup yields CDR1 MDHEN and CDR2 SYDVKM. For the CDR3, the DNA is TGTGCCAGCATTACCGAGAAGGGGTTTAATCAGCCCCAGCATTTT. This encodes CASITEKGFNQPQHF.

The chain joins TRBV12-3 or TRBV12-4 to TRBJ1-2, with a tentative D call TRBD1 (6 bases). CDR3 length equals 13 residues. V lost 6 bases to trimming and J lost 2 bases, with 10 bases between them. The DNA for the CDR3 is TGTGCCAGCAGGCGAACAGGGAACTATGGCTACACCTTC. This translates into CASRRTGNYGYTF.

This clone was observed a single time. The rearrangement links TRBV6-2 or TRBV6-3 to TRBJ2-7; unclear D gene. The CDR3 runs 13 residues. CDR1 is MNHEY, CDR2 SVGEGT, per germline. Trimming stripped 5 bases from V and 3 bases from J, with 11 bases between. The CDR3 sequence: CASSPTSSYEQYF. In DNA, the CDR3 is TGTGCCAGCAGTCCAACTTCTAGCTACGAGCAGTACTTC.

The chain is built from TRBV7-3 and TRBJ2-1, with D perhaps TRBD1 (6 bases). Germline-derived CDR1 and CDR2 are SGHTA and FQGTGA. V lost 1 base and J lost 8, with 15 bases in between. This CDR3 is 15 amino acids long. Here the CDR3 DNA reads TGTGCCAGCAGCTTAAGGGGACACCCTGGGGATGAGCAGTTCTTC. It translates to CASSLRGHPGDEQFF. Full variable domain (rest looked up from reference TRBV7-3 and TRBJ2-1): GAGVSQTPSNKVTEKGKYVELRCDPISGHTALYWYRQSLGQGPEFLIYFQGTGAADDSGLPNDRFFAVRPEGSVSTLKIQRTERGDSAVYLCASSLRGHPGDEQFFGPGTRLTVL.

V and J are TRBV11-3 and TRBJ2-3, with D uncertain. The CDR3 spans 14 residues. The V and J ends lost 1 base and 2 bases respectively, with 7 bases between them. Germline values: CDR1 SGHNT, CDR2 YENEEA. CDR3 loop: CASSLAAVTDTQYF. The CDR3 nucleotides read TGTGCCAGCAGCTTAGCTGCGGTCACAGATACGCAGTATTTT.

This chain joins TRBV7-9 and TRBJ1-2, with TRBD1 as a possible D gene (5 bases). Trimming stripped 1 base from V and 2 bases from J, with 8 bases between. CDR1 is SEHNR, CDR2 FQNEAQ, per germline (reference sequence). The CDR3 runs to 14 residues. The CDR3 loop reads CASSLDKGNYGYTF. The CDR3 DNA is TGTGCCAGCAGCTTAGACAAGGGGAACTATGGCTACACCTTC.

The V gene is TRBV29-1, the J gene TRBJ1-1, with D possibly being TRBD1 (5 bases). The germline V and J ends were trimmed by 3 bases and 9 bases, with 11 bases remaining between them. Germline V gene lookup returns CDR1 SQVTM and CDR2 ANQGSEA. This CDR3 is 11 amino acids long. CDR3 in amino acids: CSVDDRPKAFF. The DNA for the CDR3 is TGCAGCGTTGATGACAGACCGAAAGCTTTCTTT.